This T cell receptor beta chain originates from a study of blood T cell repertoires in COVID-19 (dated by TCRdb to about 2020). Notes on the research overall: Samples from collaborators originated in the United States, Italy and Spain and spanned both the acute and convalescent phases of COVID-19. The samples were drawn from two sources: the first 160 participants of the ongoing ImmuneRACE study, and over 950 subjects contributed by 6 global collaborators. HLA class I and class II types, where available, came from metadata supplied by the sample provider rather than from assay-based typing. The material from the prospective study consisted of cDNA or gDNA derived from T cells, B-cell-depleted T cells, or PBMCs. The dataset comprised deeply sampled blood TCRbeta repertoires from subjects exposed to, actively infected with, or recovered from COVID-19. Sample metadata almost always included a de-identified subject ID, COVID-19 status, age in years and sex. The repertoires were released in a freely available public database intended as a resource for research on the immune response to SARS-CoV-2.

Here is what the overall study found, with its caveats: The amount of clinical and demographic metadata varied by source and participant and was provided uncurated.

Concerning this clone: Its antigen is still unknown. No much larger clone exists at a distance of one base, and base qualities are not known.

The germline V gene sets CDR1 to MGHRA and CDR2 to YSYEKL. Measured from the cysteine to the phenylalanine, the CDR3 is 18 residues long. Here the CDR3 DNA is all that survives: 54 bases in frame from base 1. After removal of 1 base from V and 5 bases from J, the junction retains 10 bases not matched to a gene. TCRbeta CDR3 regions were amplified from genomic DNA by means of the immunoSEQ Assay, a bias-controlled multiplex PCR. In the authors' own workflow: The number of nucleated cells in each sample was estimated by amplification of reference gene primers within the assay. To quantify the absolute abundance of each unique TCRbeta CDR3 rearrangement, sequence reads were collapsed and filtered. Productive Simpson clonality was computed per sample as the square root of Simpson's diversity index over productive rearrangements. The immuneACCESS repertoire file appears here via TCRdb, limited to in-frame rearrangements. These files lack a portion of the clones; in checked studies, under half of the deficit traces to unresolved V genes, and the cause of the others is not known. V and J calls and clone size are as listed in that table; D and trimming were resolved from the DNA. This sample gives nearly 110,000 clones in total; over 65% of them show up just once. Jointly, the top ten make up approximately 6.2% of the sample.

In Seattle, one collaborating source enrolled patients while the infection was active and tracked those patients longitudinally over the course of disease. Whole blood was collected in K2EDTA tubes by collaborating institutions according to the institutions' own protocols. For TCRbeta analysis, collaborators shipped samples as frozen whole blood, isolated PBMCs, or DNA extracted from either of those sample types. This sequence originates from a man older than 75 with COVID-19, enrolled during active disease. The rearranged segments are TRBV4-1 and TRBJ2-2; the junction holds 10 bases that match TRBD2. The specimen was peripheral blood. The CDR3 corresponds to CASSQGGLAGVGTGELFF. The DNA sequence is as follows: TGCGCCAGCAGCCAAGGAGGGCTAGCGGGAGTAGGAACCGGGGAGCTGTTTTTT.